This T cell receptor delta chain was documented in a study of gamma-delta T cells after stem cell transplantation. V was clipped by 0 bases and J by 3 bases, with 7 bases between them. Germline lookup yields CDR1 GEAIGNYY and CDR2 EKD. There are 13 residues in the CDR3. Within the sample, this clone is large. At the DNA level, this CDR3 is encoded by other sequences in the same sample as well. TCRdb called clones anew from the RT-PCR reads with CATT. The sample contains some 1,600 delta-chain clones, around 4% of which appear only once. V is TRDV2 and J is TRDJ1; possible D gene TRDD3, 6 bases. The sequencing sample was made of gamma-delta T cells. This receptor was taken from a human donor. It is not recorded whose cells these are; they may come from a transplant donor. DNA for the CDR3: TGTGCCTGTGACACCTGGGGGTCCGATAAACTCATCTTT. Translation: CACDTWGSDKLIF.